The 8 T cell receptor beta chains below come from one sample, sequenced in a study of blood T cell repertoires in COVID-19. Sequenced by immunoSEQ multiplex PCR; TCRdb stores in-frame clones only, minus some. The sample carries approximately 390,000 clones, about 90% recorded once. The sequenced sample consisted of peripheral blood. The receptors here all came from a man between 18 and 29 years old with active or convalescent COVID-19.

A word on this clone: An end of the junction does not agree with germline; a read error may underlie this. V and J are TRBV27 and TRBJ2-6, with a tentative D call TRBD1 (5 bases). The CDR3 is 15 amino acids. Germline V gene sequence: CDR1 MNHEY, CDR2 SMNVEV (reference sequence). The DNA for the CDR3 is TGTGCCAGCAGTTTATCCTTCTCTGGGGCCAACGTGCTGACTTTC. It yields the protein CASSLSFSGANVLTF.

The CDR3 loop reads CASSPDPGAGVEQFF. The CDR3 bases are TGTGCCAGCAGCCCCGACCCAGGGGCGGGGGTTGAGCAGTTCTTC. V and J are TRBV7-6 and TRBJ2-1; D is perhaps TRBD2 (7 bases). In germline, CDR1 is SGHVS, CDR2 FNYEAQ. This CDR3 contains 15 residues. V gave up 5 bases and J gave up 9 bases, with 20 bases separating them.

DNA of the CDR3: TGTGCCAGCAGCAGGACAAATGATGAGCAGTTCTTC. Protein sequence: CASSRTNDEQFF. This rearrangement joins TRBV3-1 (or the pseudogene TRBV3-2) to TRBJ2-1, with D tentatively TRBD1 (5 bases). Germline loops: CDR1 LGHDT, CDR2 YNNKEL (reference sequence). The CDR3 runs to 12 residues. The V and J ends lost 5 bases and 8 bases respectively, with 10 bases between them.

The rearrangement uses TRBV7-2 and TRBJ2-1; perhaps TRBD1 as D (8 bases). V was cut by 3 bases and J by 4 bases, with 16 bases left in between. This CDR3 has 16 amino acids. CDR1 is SGHTA, CDR2 FQGNSA, per germline. CDR3 DNA sequence: TGTGCCAGCAGCTTTACAGGGGGGAGGGGATACAATGAGCAGTTCTTC. Protein sequence: CASSFTGGRGYNEQFF.

The rearrangement uses TRBV3-1 (or the pseudogene TRBV3-2) and TRBJ1-4; the match to TRBD1 covers 9 bases. The germline V gene encodes CDR1 LGHDT and CDR2 YNNKEL (reference sequence). Trimming took 8 bases from V and 8 from J; bases not matched to a gene: 6. The CDR3 runs 13 residues. This chain's CDR3 is CASSQGAEEKLFF. CDR3 nucleotides: TGTGCCAGCTCACAGGGGGCTGAAGAAAAACTGTTTTTT.

This chain connects TRBV28 to TRBJ2-1; 11 bases agree with TRBD2. The CDR3 spans 19 residues. The ends lost 6 bases at V and 5 bases at J; junction bases unmatched: 18. Germline V gives CDR1 MDHEN, CDR2 SYDVKM. The CDR3 DNA is TGTGCCAGCAGGGTGCGAGAGTCGATAGCGGGAGGGCCGCACAATGAGCAGTTCTTC. Its translation: CASRVRESIAGGPHNEQFF. Complete variable domain (other parts from reference TRBV28 and TRBJ2-1): DVKVTQSSRYLVKRTGEKVFLECVQDMDHENMFWYRQDPGLGLRLIYFSYDVKMKEKGDIPEGYSVSREKKERFSLILESASTNQTSMYLCASRVRESIAGGPHNEQFFGPGTRLTVL.

The V gene is TRBV6-6, the J gene TRBJ1-1; D remains ambiguous. Germline V gives CDR1 MNHNY, CDR2 SVGAGI (reference sequence). The CDR3 spans 14 residues. Trimming shortened V by 2 bases and J by 1 base, and 8 bases separated the two germline ends. The CDR3, as DNA: TGTGCCAGCAGTTACCCCTCCCCGAACACTGAAGCTTTCTTT. Translated: CASSYPSPNTEAFF.

The chain combines TRBV5-1 with TRBJ2-7; 10 bases are shared with TRBD1. The CDR3 is 15 residues long. Germline assignment: CDR1 SGHRS and CDR2 YFSETQ. V was pared by 4 bases and J by 5 bases, with 9 bases of the junction left unmatched. CDR3 nucleotide sequence: TGCGCCAGCAGCACAGGACAGGGGGGCCTCGACGAGCAGTACTTC. It codes for CASSTGQGGLDEQYF.